Listed here are 6 T cell receptor beta chains from one sample, sequenced in a study of shared clonotypes between healthy human individuals. Sequencing used immunoSEQ multiplex PCR; TCRdb keeps in-frame clones, though not all of them. The table records 2,500,000 or so clones, 85% to 95% of them present only once. Material: naive CD4+ T cells from PBMCs. Subset defined: CD45RA+ positively selected. These receptors all come from a man aged 18 to 30 in good health. Some clones in this sample may be carry-over from other donors' samples.

The chain combines TRBV5-1 with TRBJ2-7; TRBD2 agrees at 8 bases. From germline, CDR1 is SGHRS and CDR2 YFSETQ. With V trimmed by 2 bases and J by 3 bases, 7 bases remained unmatched. This CDR3 contains 15 residues. CDR3 bases: TGCGCCAGCAGCTTAGGACTAGCCCGTGACTACGAGCAGTACTTC. Protein product: CASSLGLARDYEQYF. Together with reference TRBV5-1 and TRBJ2-7, the CDR3 gives the full variable domain: KAGVTQTPRYLIKTRGQQVTLSCSPISGHRSVSWYQQTPGQGLQFLFEYFSETQRNKGNFPGRFSGRQFSNSRSEMNVSTLELGDSALYLCASSLGLARDYEQYFGPGTRLTVT.

The V and J genes are TRBV5-1 and TRBJ2-1, with 7 bases fitting TRBD2. Unmatched junction bases numbered 6, after V lost 5 bases and J lost 4 bases. Germline CDR1 is SGHRS and CDR2 is YFSETQ. CDR3 length: 14 amino acids. The DNA for the CDR3 is TGCGCCAGCAGGGTTAGCGGGTCTTACAATGAGCAGTTCTTC. It is translated as CASRVSGSYNEQFF.

CDR3 bases: TGCGCCAGCAGCTTGGCCGTTGGCATAGTAACTGGCTACACCTTC. Its protein product is CASSLAVGIVTGYTF. The V and J genes are TRBV5-1 and TRBJ1-2, with unresolved D. V lost 0 bases and J 7 bases, leaving 16 bases between the germline ends. The CDR3 is 15 residues long. Per germline, CDR1 SGHRS and CDR2 YFSETQ.

This chain connects TRBV18 to TRBJ2-1, with D maybe TRBD2 (5 bases). The CDR3 totals 16 residues. Between the trimmed V and J ends, which lost 3 bases and 5 bases, there was a span of 17 bases. Germline V gene sequence: CDR1 KGHSH, CDR2 LQKENI. This CDR3 reads CASSPFTGSLDNEQFF. As DNA, the CDR3 is TGTGCCAGCTCACCTTTTACGGGATCCTTAGACAATGAGCAGTTCTTC.

A word on this clone: Other DNA sequences in the sample encode the same CDR3. The rearrangement uses TRBV5-1 and TRBJ2-7, with TRBD2 as a possible D gene (6 bases). V was shortened by 0 bases and J by 2 bases, with 12 bases between the two germline ends. The CDR3 has 15 amino acids. Germline CDR1 is SGHRS and CDR2 is YFSETQ. The CDR3 bases are TGCGCCAGCAGCTTGGTCCTGGCGGGGACCTACGAGCAGTACTTC. It encodes CASSLVLAGTYEQYF. The full variable domain, in which reference TRBV5-1 and TRBJ2-7 provide the parts outside the CDR3, is KAGVTQTPRYLIKTRGQQVTLSCSPISGHRSVSWYQQTPGQGLQFLFEYFSETQRNKGNFPGRFSGRQFSNSRSEMNVSTLELGDSALYLCASSLVLAGTYEQYFGPGTRLTVT.

The V call is TRBV11-2, the J call TRBJ2-7; 9 nucleotides match TRBD1. The junction had 9 bases not matched to a gene; V was cut back by 1 base and J by 2 bases. CDR3 size: 17 residues. The V gene's germline CDR1 is SGHAT and CDR2 FQNNGV. The CDR3: CASSLGPGTGRAYEQYF. CDR3 nucleotides: TGTGCCAGCAGCTTAGGGCCCGGGACAGGGAGGGCCTACGAGCAGTACTTC.